The rows below give T cell receptor beta chains drawn from one sample of a study of cytomegalovirus exposure and HLA in healthy donors. Here immunoSEQ multiplex PCR was the method, and the copy in TCRdb shows in-frame clones only, minus some. The profile covers about 120,000 clones, with around 77% appearing a single time and roughly 5.8% taken by the ten largest. The specimen sequenced was PBMCs. These TCRs come from a man between 18 and 29 years old in good health and CMV-seropositive. Both conserved end residues are part of each CDR3. D genes are given only for firm matches. Where a row states a size, it is once, few, many or the class of an expanded clone; other rows omit it.

once | TRBJ2-7 | 14 | TRBD2 | TRBV11-2 | TGTGCCAGCAGCCAGATCGCGGGGGGAGGGGAGCAGTACTTC | CASSQIAGGGEQYF
. | TRBJ1-5 | 14 | . | TRBV2 | TGTGCCAGCAGTCGCGGGGCTAGCAATCAGCCCCAGCATTTT | CASSRGASNQPQHF
. | TRBJ1-1 | 15 | . | TRBV19 | TGTGCCAGTAGTTTCCGGGACACCTTGAACACTGAAGCTTTCTTT | CASSFRDTLNTEAFF
. | TRBJ1-1 | 13 | . | TRBV7-6 | TGTGCCAGCAGCGTGGGACAGAACACTGAAGCTTTCTTT | CASSVGQNTEAFF
. | TRBJ1-2 | 13 | . | TRBV19 | TGTGCCAGTAGTTTGGCTCAGGGCTATGGCTACACCTTC | CASSLAQGYGYTF
. | TRBJ2-7 | 13 | TRBD1 | TRBV13 | TGTGCCAGCAGCATTGGACAGGGCTACGAGCAGTACTTC | CASSIGQGYEQYF
. | TRBJ1-1 | 15 | . | TRBV7-8 | TGTGCCAGCAGCTCCCTGCCAGGGGCGAACACTGAAGCTTTCTTT | CASSSLPGANTEAFF
. | TRBJ2-1 | 16 | TRBD2 | TRBV6-4 | TGTGCCAGCAGTGACTCAGGGACTAGCGGTCACAATGAGCAGTTCTTC | CASSDSGTSGHNEQFF
. | TRBJ2-7 | 16 | . | TRBV28 | TGTGCCAGCAGTTTATGGGGTGGGGGGAACTCCTACGAGCAGTACTTC | CASSLWGGGNSYEQYF
. | TRBJ1-2 | 14 | TRBD1 | TRBV15 | TGTGCCACCAGCCTCGACAGGGGGAACTATGGCTACACCTTC | CATSLDRGNYGYTF
few | TRBJ1-2 | 13 | TRBD1 | TRBV29-1 | TGCAGCTGCACCGAACAGGGGGTGGGTGGCTACACCTTC | CSCTEQGVGGYTF
. | TRBJ2-7 | 14 | . | TRBV6-1 | TGTGCCAGCAGCCGCATAGAGGTAACCTACGAGCAGTACTTC | CASSRIEVTYEQYF
. | TRBJ2-5 | 14 | . | TRBV15 | TGTGCCACCAGCCGCCGGGACTACCAAGAGACCCAGTACTTC | CATSRRDYQETQYF
. | TRBJ1-2 | 13 | . | TRBV13 | TGTGCCAGCAGCCGTCCAGGGTTCTATGGCTACACCTTC | CASSRPGFYGYTF
once | TRBJ2-7 | 15 | TRBD1 | TRBV6-6 | TGTGCCAGCAGTTACTCAGGGACAGGGGATCACGAGCAGTACTTC | CASSYSGTGDHEQYF
once | TRBJ2-1 | 14 | TRBD2 | TRBV7-2 | TGTGCCAGCAGCTTAGACGGGGGGGTCACTGAGCAGTTCTTC | CASSLDGGVTEQFF
. | TRBJ1-4 | 13 | . | TRBV6-5 | TGTGCCAGCAGTTCACAGGCAGGAGGGAAACTGTTTTTT | CASSSQAGGKLFF
. | TRBJ1-4 | 15 | TRBD1 | TRBV10-2 | TGCGCCAGCAGAACTGGGACAGGGGGTAGAGAAAAACTGTTTTTT | CASRTGTGGREKLFF
. | TRBJ2-7 | 14 | . | TRBV18 | TGTGCCAGCCACTGGACAGCAAGCTCCTACGAGCAGTACTTC | CASHWTASSYEQYF
. | TRBJ1-1 | 13 | TRBD1 | TRBV7-9 | TGTGCCAGCGGGGACAGATTGAACACTGAAGCTTTCTTT | CASGDRLNTEAFF
. | TRBJ2-1 | 13 | . | TRBV27 | TGTGCCAGCAGTTTCGGCGGGAACAATGAGCAGTTCTTC | CASSFGGNNEQFF